The 16 T cell receptor beta chains below come from one sample, sequenced in a study of T cell responses to AZD1222 COVID-19 vaccine. Sequencing used immunoSEQ multiplex PCR; TCRdb keeps in-frame clones, though not all of them. Found here are about 140,000 clones, just over 85% of them singletons; the top ten hold around 3.5%. The sample was peripheral blood, taken on day 0 of AZD1222 vaccination. These receptors originate from an adult in good health.

This chain joins TRBV19 and TRBJ1-5, with 8 nucleotides matching TRBD1. The junction had 10 bases not matched to a gene; V was cut back by 10 bases and J by 2 bases. From germline, CDR1 is LNHDA and CDR2 SQIVND (reference sequence). The CDR3 totals 15 residues. The chain's CDR3 is CATTSLDRGNQPQHF. DNA of the CDR3: TGTGCCACCACGTCTCTGGACAGGGGCAATCAGCCCCAGCATTTT.

This clone was picked up a small number of times. Other DNA sequences in the sample encode the same CDR3. The V and J genes are TRBV11-3 and TRBJ1-1; the match to TRBD1 covers 8 bases. Trimming removed 1 base from V and 1 base from J; junction bases left unmatched: 2. Germline V CDR1 and CDR2: SGHNT, YENEEA. The CDR3 is 15 residues long. CDR3 DNA sequence: TGTGCCAGCAGCTTAGGTGGACAGGGGAACACTGAAGCTTTCTTT. Protein sequence: CASSLGGQGNTEAFF.

The CDR3: CASSLGDGYTF. CDR3 coding DNA: TGTGCCAGTAGTCTTGGGGATGGCTACACCTTC. This chain joins TRBV19 and TRBJ1-2; unclear D gene. V lost 5 bases and J 6 bases, leaving 7 bases between the germline ends. The CDR3 covers 11 residues. CDR1 and CDR2 from the germline V gene are LNHDA and SQIVND (reference sequence).

This clone has a handful of counts. The chain joins TRBV30 to TRBJ2-7; 8 bases fit TRBD2. The CDR3 extends over 14 amino acids. Trimming removed 5 bases from V and 6 bases from J; junction bases left unmatched: 12. The V gene's germline CDR1 is GTSNPN and CDR2 SVGIG (reference sequence). The CDR3 spells CAWAPGLDHGEQYF. CDR3 coding DNA: TGTGCCTGGGCCCCGGGACTAGATCATGGCGAGCAGTACTTC.

The chain carries TRBV9 and TRBJ1-5, with D possibly TRBD1 on 6 matching bases. Germline V CDR1 and CDR2: SGDLS, YYNGEE. Trimming stripped 7 bases from V and 0 bases from J, with 8 bases between. The CDR3 is made up of 13 amino acids. The CDR3 loop is CASGGLSNQPQHF. DNA for the CDR3: TGTGCCAGCGGGGGGCTTAGCAATCAGCCCCAGCATTTT.

This clone was observed a handful of times. The J gene is TRBJ2-7, the V gene TRBV27, with TRBD2 matching 7 bases. Per the germline V gene, CDR1 is MNHEY and CDR2 is SMNVEV (reference sequence). V trimming: 5 bases; J trimming: 2 bases; junction bases outside the gene matches: 6. CDR3 length equals 14 residues. The CDR3: CASSRQAGAYEQYF. The DNA of the CDR3 is TGTGCCAGCAGTCGTCAGGCGGGAGCCTACGAGCAGTACTTC.

The chain links TRBV18 to TRBJ2-7, with 9 bases fitting TRBD1. This CDR3 spans 13 amino acids. The V gene's germline CDR1 is KGHSH and CDR2 LQKENI. V lost 4 bases, J lost 4 bases, and 2 bases stayed unmatched. This CDR3 reads CASSQGTGYEQYF. For the CDR3, the DNA is TGTGCCAGCTCACAAGGGACAGGGTACGAGCAGTACTTC.

Concerning this clone itself: Sequence at one end of the junction differs from germline and may be a read error. The V gene is TRBV3-1 (or the pseudogene TRBV3-2), the J gene TRBJ1-5; 8 bases fit TRBD1. Germline lookup yields CDR1 LGHDT and CDR2 YNNKEL (reference sequence). The CDR3 contains 18 residues. In DNA form, the CDR3 reads TGTGCCAGCAGCGAAGACCGGACAGGGAAGGACAGCAATCAGCCCCAGCATTTT. This sequence encodes CASSEDRTGKDSNQPQHF.

This clone was detected once. This chain uses TRBV6-5 with TRBJ2-7; D possibly uses TRBD1 or TRBD2 (5 bases each). Trimming shortened V by 4 bases and J by 1 base, and 8 bases separated the two germline ends. This CDR3 comprises 13 residues. Germline CDR1 is MNHEY and CDR2 is SVGAGI. The CDR3 here is CASSWDGSYEQYF. The CDR3 region has the DNA TGTGCCAGCAGTTGGGACGGATCCTACGAGCAGTACTTC.

The chain recombines TRBV2 with TRBJ2-5; D is unclear. V was shortened by 4 bases and J by 5 bases, with 2 bases between the two germline ends. This CDR3 contains 10 residues. CDR1 SNHLY and CDR2 FYNNEI come from the germline V gene. As DNA, the CDR3 is TGTGCCAGCAGTGTTGAGACCCAGTACTTC. Encoded protein: CASSVETQYF.

The gene calls are TRBV5-1 and TRBJ2-3, with D unresolved. This CDR3 comprises 13 residues. The germline gives CDR1 SGHRS, CDR2 YFSETQ. Trimming pared 0 bases from V and 13 bases from J, leaving 15 bases between. The CDR3 DNA sequence: TGCGCCAGCAGCTTGGCGGTGATAGGAGATAAGTATTTT. As protein: CASSLAVIGDKYF.

This chain links TRBV15 with TRBJ1-5; the D is unclear. This CDR3 is built from 13 residues. V lost 0 bases and J 6 bases, leaving 6 bases between the germline ends. The V gene's germline CDR1 is LNHNV and CDR2 YYDKDF (reference sequence). This CDR3 reads CATSRDGAQPQHF. The CDR3 region has the DNA TGTGCCACCAGCAGAGATGGTGCTCAGCCCCAGCATTTT.

The V and J genes are TRBV6-5 and TRBJ1-6; D ambiguous. Trimming took 0 bases from V and 5 from J, leaving 11 bases between them. The length of the CDR3 is 16 residues. CDR1 is MNHEY and CDR2 is SVGAGI in the germline V gene. The CDR3 loop is CASSYSDILDNSPLHF. CDR3 DNA: TGTGCCAGCAGTTACTCAGACATACTGGATAATTCACCCCTCCACTTT.

This chain joins TRBV6-5 and TRBJ2-7; 9 bases align to TRBD2. V was pared by 8 bases and J by 3 bases, with 8 bases of the junction left unmatched. Germline V CDR1 and CDR2: MNHEY, SVGAGI. CDR3 length: 14 amino acids. This CDR3 reads CASGRREGDYEQYF. The DNA for the CDR3 is TGTGCCAGCGGTCGGCGGGAGGGGGACTACGAGCAGTACTTC.

The rearrangement links TRBV4-1 to TRBJ1-1; D remains unclear. This CDR3 comprises 12 residues. V lost 0 bases to trimming and J lost 11 bases, with 10 bases between them. The V gene's germline CDR1 is MGHRA and CDR2 YSYEKL. The CDR3 region is CASSQEQGVAFF. The CDR3 DNA sequence: TGCGCCAGCAGCCAAGAGCAAGGTGTCGCTTTCTTT.

The chain joins TRBV27 to TRBJ1-6, with D possibly being TRBD1 (5 bases). Germline lookup yields CDR1 MNHEY and CDR2 SMNVEV (reference sequence). This CDR3 is 16 amino acids long. V gave up 0 bases and J gave up 8 bases, with 14 bases separating them. The DNA for the CDR3 is TGTGCCAGCAGTTTATCGCCCGGGAGGGGTTATTCACCCCTCCACTTT. It translates to CASSLSPGRGYSPLHF.